This T cell receptor beta chain originates from a study of CD8 T cells in Susac syndrome (dated by TCRdb to between 2018 and 2020). About the study as a whole: The study used repertoire sequencing to test whether antigen drove CD8+ T cell activation and differentiation in Susac syndrome.

On this clonotype: Its antigen remains unidentified. Qualities for individual bases were not recorded, and no much larger clone is one base off.

From the cysteine through the phenylalanine, the CDR3 covers 13 amino acids. Solely the CDR3 DNA is kept, with 39 bases framed from the first base. Trimming takes 3 bases from V and 6 bases from J, and the germline ends sit 11 bases apart. The germline V gene (reference sequence) gives CDR1 as MNHEY and CDR2 as SMNVEV. The research as a whole found: The TCR sequencing and HLA analysis was acknowledged to have included a relatively small number of individuals.

High-throughput TCR beta sequencing profiled peripheral blood CD8+ and CD4+ T cells from healthy donors, Susac syndrome patients and multiple sclerosis patients. Treatment-naive patients with stable or active relapsing-remitting disease fulfilling revised McDonald criteria were used as multiple sclerosis controls. Bulk CD8+ and CD4+ T cells were purified by magnetic negative isolation, while CD8+ TEMRA cells were enriched using FACS. Blood was drawn into EDTA tubes, processed within 24 hours, and PBMCs were isolated by density gradient centrifugation. PBMCs intended for TCR sequencing were cryopreserved in liquid nitrogen and thawed later in a water bath at 37 degrees C. A purity of at least 90% was achieved for sorted or isolated CD4+, CD8+ and CD8+ TEMRA cells. RNA was extracted with the RNeasy kit and roughly 0.5 to 1 ug was reverse transcribed using random hexamers. The immunoSEQ multiplex PCR assay, which covers 54 Vbeta and 13 Jbeta segments, was used to amplify TCR beta CDR3 regions. To correct PCR amplification bias, a synthetic template baseline was used for both primer optimization and computational correction. Per the authors' processing: Only productive sequences were kept, with reads annotated to V, D and J genes according to IMGT and analyzed in immunoSEQ Analyzer. To calculate clonality, Shannon entropy was normalized by log2 of the number of productive unique sequences and then subtracted from one. For each patient and control, public and private clones were evaluated within the 100 most prevalent clones. A clone was defined as Susac-specific if it was absent from the healthy and MS cohorts, from about a thousand published viral clones and from other ImmuneACCESS disease sequences. The public reads were run again by TCRdb, first through fastp at Q25 and then through MiXCR, and only productive beta chains were kept. When rows share a CDR3 protein, they turn into one entry using the most common DNA and genes. These V and J calls are TCRdb output, not the study's own analysis. Across this sample there are roughly 130,000 distinct CDR3 sequences, with less than 95% seen only once. Of the sample, less than 0.15% falls within the top ten clones.

The V gene is TRBV27 and the J gene is TRBJ1-2, with no D gene named confidently. Material for sequencing was CD4+ T cells from PBMCs. The source of this sequence is a human donor with multiple sclerosis. For the CDR3, the sequence is CASSFTLGNGYTF. The nucleotide sequence is given as TGTGCCAGCAGTTTCACGCTGGGGAATGGCTACACCTTC.